Listed below are T cell receptor beta chains from one sample, sequenced in a study of blood T cell repertoires in COVID-19. Generated by immunoSEQ multiplex PCR, the TCRdb table keeps only in-frame clones and is missing some. The table records 380,000 or so clones, more than 80% of them present only once. Sequencing was performed on peripheral blood. The receptor source for this set is a man in his forties with acute or convalescent COVID-19. The CDR3 runs from the conserved cysteine through the conserved F or W. A D gene is named only where the DNA matches it firmly. Where a row states a size, it is once, few, many or the class of an expanded clone; other rows omit it.

NA	TRBV5-3	NA	13	TRBJ1-5	TGTGCCAGAAGTACGTGGGAGCATCAGCCCCAGCATTTT	CARSTWEHQPQHF
TRBD1	TRBV25-1	NA	15	TRBJ2-1	TGTGCCAGCAGTGACTCAAGAACAGGGGAGAATGAGCAGTTCTTC	CASSDSRTGENEQFF
NA	TRBV28	NA	11	TRBJ2-5	TGTGCCAGCACAGCCGGGGAGACCCAGTACTTC	CASTAGETQYF
TRBD2	TRBV5-4	NA	17	TRBJ2-1	TGTGCCAGCAGCTCGGGAGGACTAGCGGAGACCTACAATGAGCAGTTCTTC	CASSSGGLAETYNEQFF
NA	TRBV18	few	16	TRBJ2-2	TGTGCCAGCTCTGAGGAGGTGGTGCAGAACACCGGGGAGCTGTTTTTT	CASSEEVVQNTGELFF
NA	TRBV9	NA	15	TRBJ2-3	TGTGCCAGCAGCGTAGAAACTAGGACTATTGATGCGCAGTATTTT	CASSVETRTIDAQYF
NA	TRBV9	NA	15	TRBJ1-1	TGTGCCAGCAGCCTAAAGGGGGAAGGGAACACTGAAGCTTTCTTT	CASSLKGEGNTEAFF
NA	TRBV2	NA	15	TRBJ1-6	TGTGCTAAGCAGAGGGCCGCGACAGGCAATTCACCCCTCCACTTT	CAKQRAATGNSPLHF
TRBD1	TRBV5-6	NA	13	TRBJ1-2	TGTGCCAGCGTGCTCGGGACAGGGCCCGGCTACACCTTC	CASVLGTGPGYTF
NA	TRBV27	NA	16	TRBJ2-3	TGTGCCAGCAGTTTATGGTACTATCCCTCCACAGATACGCAGTATTTT	CASSLWYYPSTDTQYF
NA	TRBV30	few	14	TRBJ1-5	TGTGCCTGGACTTTGGGGGGGGCCAATCAGCCCCAGCATTTT	CAWTLGGANQPQHF
NA	TRBV6-5	NA	15	TRBJ1-1	TGTGCCAGCAGCTCCGGGTCCGGGGGGTACACTGAAGCTTTCTTT	CASSSGSGGYTEAFF
TRBD1	TRBV12-3/TRBV12-4	NA	12	TRBJ1-4	TGTGCCAGCAGTCAGGACAGGGGAAAACTGTTTTTT	CASSQDRGKLFF
TRBD1	TRBV25-1	NA	14	TRBJ2-7	TGTGCCAGCAGTGACGACAGGGAGCTCTACGAGCAGTACTTC	CASSDDRELYEQYF
TRBD1	TRBV19	NA	16	TRBJ1-1	TGTGCCAGTAGTATATGGGACAGACGGTGGAACACTGAAGCTTTCTTT	CASSIWDRRWNTEAFF
NA	TRBV3-1/TRBV3-2	NA	15	TRBJ2-1	TGTGCCAGCAGCCAAGGATTTCGGGAATACAATGAGCAGTTCTTC	CASSQGFREYNEQFF
NA	TRBV11-1	once	16	TRBJ2-1	TGTGCCAGCAGCTTCCCCCCCGCTTCGGGCTACAATGAGCAGTTCTTC	CASSFPPASGYNEQFF
TRBD1	TRBV27	NA	16	TRBJ1-1	TGTGCCAGCAGTTTATACCTACAGGGGGGAAACACTGAAGCTTTCTTT	CASSLYLQGGNTEAFF
TRBD1	TRBV3-1/TRBV3-2	NA	15	TRBJ2-5	TGTGCCAGCAGCGGTGAACCTGGGACAGAAGAGACCCAGTACTTC	CASSGEPGTEETQYF
NA	TRBV3-1/TRBV3-2	once	14	TRBJ1-2	TGTGCCAGCAGCCCGCGGGCGGGCGGCTATGGCTACACCTTC	CASSPRAGGYGYTF
NA	TRBV5-6	NA	16	TRBJ1-1	TGTGCCAGCAGCCTCCCCCTGGACCGGCAGGGCACTGAAGCTTTCTTT	CASSLPLDRQGTEAFF
TRBD2	TRBV10-1	few	14	TRBJ2-1	TGCGCCAGCAGTGGCGGGAGCTCCTACAATGAGCAGTTCTTC	CASSGGSSYNEQFF
TRBD2	TRBV7-7	NA	15	TRBJ2-2	TGTGCTAGCAGCCCACGGGGGGTGAACACCGGGGAGCTGTTTTTT	CASSPRGVNTGELFF
NA	TRBV24-1	NA	13	TRBJ1-4	TGTGCCACCTATCGAGGGTACGAGGAAAAACTGTTTTTT	CATYRGYEEKLFF
NA	TRBV11-2	NA	16	TRBJ2-3	TGTGCCAGCAGCTTAAATTCCCCGGGGGGCACAGATACGCAGTATTTT	CASSLNSPGGTDTQYF
NA	TRBV12-3/TRBV12-4	NA	12	TRBJ2-5	TGTGCCAGCAGTTTACGTACTGAGACCCAGTACTTC	CASSLRTETQYF
NA	TRBV14	NA	12	TRBJ2-5	TGTGCCAGCAGCCAAGACGGGGAGACCCAGTACTTC	CASSQDGETQYF
NA	TRBV12-3/TRBV12-4	NA	13	TRBJ2-3	TGTGCCAGCACACTCCTCCTGGTGGATACGCAGTATTTT	CASTLLLVDTQYF
NA	TRBV7-9	NA	12	TRBJ1-1	TGTGCCAGCAGCTTAGAGCGCACTGAAGCTTTCTTT	CASSLERTEAFF
NA	TRBV23-1	NA	16	TRBJ2-7	TGCGCCAGCAGCCAAAAGGAGGCGAAAAGCTCCTACGAGCAGTACTTC	CASSQKEAKSSYEQYF
NA	TRBV4-1	NA	16	TRBJ1-4	TGCGCCAGCAGCCAAGATCAGGGAACAACTAATGAAAAACTGTTTTTT	CASSQDQGTTNEKLFF
TRBD1	TRBV6-5	NA	13	TRBJ2-1	TGTGCCAGCAGCACGACAGGGTCCAATGAGCAGTTCTTC	CASSTTGSNEQFF
TRBD1	TRBV5-6	NA	14	TRBJ1-2	TGTGCCAGCAGCCGACCGACAGGGCCTGGGGGCTACACCTTC	CASSRPTGPGGYTF
NA	TRBV4-2	NA	11	TRBJ2-7	TGTGCCAGCAGCCAAGGGGCCGAGCAGTACTTC	CASSQGAEQYF
NA	TRBV7-9	once	16	TRBJ1-1	TGTGCCAGCAGCGACCGCGATGACGGGGTCTTTAGTGAAGCTTTCTTT	CASSDRDDGVFSEAFF
TRBD2	TRBV7-2	NA	14	TRBJ2-5	TGTGCCAGCAGCTTAGGGACTAGCTGGGAGACCCAGTACTTC	CASSLGTSWETQYF
NA	TRBV3-1/TRBV3-2	NA	13	TRBJ1-2	TGTGCCAGCAGCCACCAACCAGAGGGAGGCTACACCTTC	CASSHQPEGGYTF
NA	TRBV5-1	NA	14	TRBJ1-1	TGCGCCAGCAGCTTTGGAGGGCCGTTCACTGAAGCTTTCTTT	CASSFGGPFTEAFF
TRBD1	TRBV19	NA	17	TRBJ1-1	TGTGCCAGTAGTATACTAATTGCAGGGGGCGCGTTCGCTGAAGCTTTCTTT	CASSILIAGGAFAEAFF
NA	TRBV12-3/TRBV12-4	NA	11	TRBJ1-2	TGTGCCAGCAGTTTGTTCGATGGCTACACCTTC	CASSLFDGYTF
NA	TRBV4-2	NA	14	TRBJ1-2	TGTGCCAGCAGCCAAGATAGGGGGGGGTATGGCTACACCTTC	CASSQDRGGYGYTF
TRBD2	TRBV28	NA	15	TRBJ2-3	TGTGCCAGCAGTCCCCTAGCGGGAGTTGCAGATACGCAGTATTTT	CASSPLAGVADTQYF
NA	TRBV7-2	NA	13	TRBJ2-5	TGTGCCAGCAGCTTAGATCTTCGAGAGACCCAGTACTTC	CASSLDLRETQYF
NA	TRBV11-2	NA	14	TRBJ1-6	TGTGCCAGCAGCCTCAGGAGGGAAACCTCACCCCTCCACTTT	CASSLRRETSPLHF
NA	TRBV9	NA	14	TRBJ2-2	TGTGCCAGCAGCCGTACCCCACAGACCAGGGAGCTGTTTTTT	CASSRTPQTRELFF
NA	TRBV5-4	NA	16	TRBJ1-6	TGTGCCAGCAGCTTATCACCTCCCGGGGGTAATTCACCCCTCCACTTT	CASSLSPPGGNSPLHF
NA	TRBV2	NA	13	TRBJ1-6	TGTGCCAGCAGCCGGTTGCGGAATTCACCCCTCCACTTT	CASSRLRNSPLHF